The 27 T cell receptor beta chains below all came from one sample that was sequenced in a study of control samples from healthy donors and cancer patients. Here immunoSEQ multiplex PCR was the method, and the copy in TCRdb shows in-frame clones only, minus some. The sample consists of 350,000 to 450,000 clones, roughly 90% of them appearing once. Sequencing was done on a sample of PBMCs. The receptors here all came from a man between 40 and 49 years old with head and neck cancer.

J is TRBJ1-2 and V is TRBV12-3 or TRBV12-4; D ambiguous. V gave up 4 bases and J gave up 2 bases, with 5 bases separating them. The CDR3 runs 12 residues. CDR3 sequence: CASSWTNYGYTF. The CDR3 DNA is TGTGCCAGCAGTTGGACGAACTATGGCTACACCTTC.

The CDR3 loop is CASTPGGIAEAFF. Written as DNA, the CDR3 is TGTGCCAGTACCCCCGGGGGGATCGCTGAAGCTTTCTTT. V gene TRBV19 combines with J gene TRBJ1-1; possible D gene TRBD1, 5 bases. V was clipped by 7 bases and J by 6 bases, with 15 bases between them. Germline V gene lookup returns CDR1 LNHDA and CDR2 SQIVND (reference sequence). The CDR3 is 13 residues long.

The chain has TRBV6-4 and TRBJ1-5; D is uncertain. Deletions cut 2 bases from V and 5 bases from J, with 19 bases between. The CDR3 has 17 residues. Germline loops: CDR1 MRHNA, CDR2 SNTAGT. CDR3 sequence reads: CASSDDRERVADQPQHF. In DNA, the CDR3 is TGTGCCAGCAGTGACGACCGGGAGAGGGTGGCGGATCAGCCCCAGCATTTT.

This clone showed up just once. At one boundary the junction diverges from the germline segment, which might be a read error. The same CDR3 can be traced to other DNA sequences in this sample. J is TRBJ2-7 and V is TRBV6-5, with 8 bases matching TRBD1. This CDR3 spans 14 amino acids. Looked up from germline, CDR1 is MNHEY and CDR2 is SVGAGI. The CDR3 is CASSYGQGAYEQYF. Here the CDR3 DNA reads TGTGCCAGCAGTTACGGCCAGGGGGCTTACGAACAGTACTTC.

This sequence joins TRBV3-1 (or the pseudogene TRBV3-2) and TRBJ1-1, with D maybe TRBD1 (5 bases). From germline, CDR1 is LGHDT and CDR2 YNNKEL (reference sequence). Between the trimmed V and J ends, which lost 2 bases and 5 bases, there was a span of 24 bases. The CDR3 consists of 18 residues. The CDR3: CASSQRTTGPGGGTEAFF. CDR3 in DNA: TGTGCCAGCAGCCAAAGAACTACGGGCCCGGGGGGTGGGACTGAAGCTTTCTTT.

This chain connects TRBV7-2 to TRBJ1-2; weak D call: TRBD1 (5 bases). Germline V gene sequence: CDR1 SGHTA, CDR2 FQGNSA. This CDR3 region has 13 residues. Trimming pared 3 bases from V and 6 bases from J, leaving 11 bases between. CDR3 residues: CASSLDPGDGYTF. CDR3 in DNA: TGTGCCAGCAGCTTGGATCCGGGGGATGGCTACACCTTC.

This clone was seen a single time. This sequence joins TRBV5-5 and TRBJ2-5; the D gene is possibly TRBD1 (6 bases). This CDR3 spans 14 amino acids. V lost 9 bases and J lost 5, with 20 bases in between. The V gene's germline CDR1 is SGHKS and CDR2 YYEKEE (reference sequence). CDR3: CATSGQPGRETQYF. The CDR3 DNA reads TGTGCCACCTCGGGACAACCGGGCCGTGAGACCCAGTACTTC. Full variable domain (rest looked up from reference TRBV5-5 and TRBJ2-5): DAGVTQSPTHLIKTRGQQVTLRCSPISGHKSVSWYQQVLGQGPQFIFQYYEKEERGRGNFPDRFSARQFPNYSSELNVNALLLGDSALYLCATSGQPGRETQYFGPGTRLLVL.

This sequence joins TRBV3-1 (or the pseudogene TRBV3-2) and TRBJ2-5; TRBD2 aligns across 8 bases. This CDR3 contains 13 residues. Trimming removed 8 bases from V and 9 bases from J; junction bases left unmatched: 11. Germline values: CDR1 LGHDT, CDR2 YNNKEL (reference sequence). The CDR3 DNA reads TGTGCCAGCTCGTCAGCGGGGGATCTGGCCCAGTACTTC. Its protein product is CASSSAGDLAQYF.

With regard to this clone: This same CDR3 is encoded by further DNA sequences in the sample. The CDR3 here is CASSFVGGLGGSYEQYF. In nucleotides, the CDR3 is TGTGCCAGCAGCTTCGTTGGGGGGCTGGGGGGCTCCTACGAGCAGTACTTC. The genes are TRBV7-2 and TRBJ2-7; D may be TRBD1 or TRBD2 (6 bases each). CDR1 is SGHTA, CDR2 FQGNSA, per germline. The length of the CDR3 is 17 residues. V lost 3 bases, J lost 0 bases, and 18 bases lay in between. The whole variable domain, remainder taken from reference TRBV7-2 and TRBJ2-7, is GAGVSQSPSNKVTEKGKDVELRCDPISGHTALYWYRQSLGQGLEFLIYFQGNSAPDKSGLPSDRFSAERTGGSVSTLTIQRTQQEDSAVYLCASSFVGGLGGSYEQYFGPGTRLTVT.

This clone was counted a single time. V is TRBV6-5 and J is TRBJ1-5, with D possibly being TRBD1 (5 bases). Germline assignment: CDR1 MNHEY and CDR2 SVGAGI. Deletions cut 8 bases from V and 4 bases from J, with 6 bases between. The CDR3 totals 11 residues. The CDR3 here is CASEGNQPQHF. CDR3 in DNA: TGTGCCAGCGAGGGGAATCAGCCCCAGCATTTT.

The chain has TRBV9 and TRBJ2-2; TRBD2 is a possible D gene (6 bases). V was pared by 3 bases and J by 3 bases, with 15 bases between. The CDR3 consists of 16 residues. Germline assignment: CDR1 SGDLS and CDR2 YYNGEE. The CDR3 spells CASSAHGTRDTGELFF. The CDR3 nucleotides are TGTGCCAGCAGCGCTCACGGGACTCGGGACACCGGGGAGCTGTTTTTT. The full variable domain, its missing parts supplied by reference TRBV9 and TRBJ2-2, is DSGVTQTPKHLITATGQRVTLRCSPRSGDLSVYWYQQSLDQGLQFLIQYYNGEERAKGNILERFSAQQFPDLHSELNLSSLELGDSALYFCASSAHGTRDTGELFFGEGSRLTVL.

V and J are TRBV6-6 and TRBJ1-5, with TRBD1 as a possible D gene (6 bases). CDR1 and CDR2 from the germline V gene are MNHNY and SVGAGI (reference sequence). CDR3 size: 13 residues. V gave up 6 bases and J gave up 7 bases, with 13 bases separating them. The CDR3 loop reads CASRLQGNQPQHF. The CDR3 DNA is TGTGCCAGCAGACTACAGGGAAACCAGCCCCAGCATTTT.

This clone occurred once. V and J are TRBV7-2 and TRBJ2-5; D is possibly TRBD1 or TRBD2 (5 bases each). Trimming stripped 3 bases from V and 5 bases from J, with 10 bases between. Germline CDR1 reads SGHTA; CDR2 reads FQGNSA. This CDR3 has 13 amino acids. CDR3: CASSFTGRETQYF. CDR3 in DNA: TGTGCCAGCAGCTTTACGGGACGGGAGACCCAGTACTTC.

The gene calls are TRBV19 and TRBJ1-1; tentative D call: TRBD1 (5 bases). The CDR3 consists of 14 residues. In germline, CDR1 is LNHDA, CDR2 SQIVND (reference sequence). V lost 6 bases, J lost 1 base, and 12 bases lay in between. The DNA of the CDR3 is TGTGCCAGTAGCCCTACGGGGCCGAACACTGAAGCTTTCTTT. It yields the protein CASSPTGPNTEAFF.

This clone was seen only a few times. This chain joins TRBV3-1 (or the pseudogene TRBV3-2) and TRBJ1-1; D is unresolved. The CDR3 sequence is 13 residues long. The germline gives CDR1 LGHDT, CDR2 YNNKEL (reference sequence). V shed 5 bases and J shed 10 bases, with 17 bases lying between them. CDR3 nucleotides: TGTGCCAGCAGCGGCGATTCTCTAAGTGGAGCTTTCTTT. Its protein is CASSGDSLSGAFF.

The CDR3 region has the DNA TGTGCCAGCAGTTTGTCAGGGGGCTTCACTGAAGCTTTCTTT. Translated: CASSLSGGFTEAFF. V and J are TRBV28 and TRBJ1-1; 8 bases fit TRBD1. The CDR3 loop spans 14 amino acids. The trim removed 3 bases at V and 4 bases at J, leaving 4 bases unmatched. Germline lookup yields CDR1 MDHEN and CDR2 SYDVKM.

This sequence joins TRBV15 and TRBJ1-4; no firm D call. CDR1 LNHNV and CDR2 YYDKDF come from the germline V gene (reference sequence). The CDR3 has 15 residues. With 0 bases removed from V and 8 bases from J, the gap between germline ends came to 13 bases. The CDR3 reads CATSRDKGTIEKLFF. CDR3 in DNA: TGTGCCACCAGCAGAGATAAGGGAACCATCGAAAAACTGTTTTTT.

The chain is built from TRBV6-6 and TRBJ1-3, with D possibly matching TRBD1 (5 bases). The CDR3 spans 14 residues. Germline CDR1 reads MNHNY; CDR2 reads SVGAGI (reference sequence). Trimming shortened V by 4 bases and J by 8 bases, and 15 bases separated the two germline ends. Here the CDR3 DNA reads TGTGCCAGCAGTTTCGGGGGGTTGGGCGACACCATATATTTT. It specifies CASSFGGLGDTIYF.

The J gene is TRBJ1-3, the V gene TRBV6-4; D gene ambiguous. The CDR3 runs 11 residues. Trimming left V 7 bases short and J 7 bases short, with 8 bases between. Germline CDR1 MRHNA, CDR2 SNTAGT. CDR3 nucleotide sequence: TGTGCCAGCAAACGACCGAACACCATATATTTT. Its translation is CASKRPNTIYF.

The chain recombines TRBV20-1 with TRBJ1-5; TRBD1 matches 7 bases. Germline V gene data show CDR1 as DFQATT and CDR2 as SNEGSKA (reference sequence). With V trimmed by 3 bases and J by 13 bases, 15 bases remained unmatched. This CDR3 is built from 14 residues. Here the CDR3 reads CSASGGRQGGDQHF. The DNA of the CDR3 is TGCAGTGCTAGTGGCGGCCGACAGGGTGGGGATCAGCATTTT.

The V gene is TRBV9, the J gene TRBJ2-3; TRBD2 matches at 10 bases. The CDR3 sequence is 19 residues long. In germline, CDR1 is SGDLS, CDR2 YYNGEE. Germline trimming cut 0 bases from V and 5 bases from J; bases unmatched to any gene: 15. CDR3 sequence (DNA): TGTGCCAGCAGCGTAGAAACTCCCCACAAGCGGGGGGGCCGAGATACGCAGTATTTT. It specifies CASSVETPHKRGGRDTQYF.

The chain has TRBV5-4 and TRBJ2-7; D is possibly TRBD2 (5 bases). V lost 3 bases and J 0 bases, leaving 16 bases between the germline ends. CDR1 is SGHNT and CDR2 is YYREEE in the germline V gene (reference sequence). The CDR3 contains 16 residues. CDR3 in DNA: TGTGCCAGCAGCTCCGAGGGTCCGAAGATCTCCTACGAGCAGTACTTC. Translated, it gives CASSSEGPKISYEQYF.

The CDR3 sequence is CATSTTSLWGSSNQPQHF. The CDR3 bases are TGTGCCACCAGCACAACATCCCTTTGGGGGAGTAGCAATCAGCCCCAGCATTTT. The chain employs TRBV15 and TRBJ1-5; weak D call: TRBD1 (5 bases). Trimming shortened V by 4 bases and J by 0 bases, and 19 bases separated the two germline ends. Germline CDR1 is LNHNV and CDR2 is YYDKDF (reference sequence). This CDR3 is built from 18 residues.

The V and J genes are TRBV7-2 and TRBJ1-5; D call uncertain. CDR3 length: 13 amino acids. Germline V gene lookup returns CDR1 SGHTA and CDR2 FQGNSA. V gave up 5 bases and J gave up 7 bases, with 12 bases separating them. CDR3 residues: CASSPGPDQPQHF. In DNA, the CDR3 is TGTGCCAGCAGCCCAGGACCGGACCAGCCCCAGCATTTT.

This chain links TRBV4-1 with TRBJ2-2; the match to TRBD1 covers 11 bases. V lost 2 bases, J lost 5 bases, and 4 bases stayed unmatched. CDR3 length: 16 residues. From germline, CDR1 is MGHRA and CDR2 YSYEKL. The CDR3 loop is CASSQSGTGGTGELFF. The CDR3 DNA is TGCGCCAGCAGCCAATCCGGGACAGGGGGAACCGGGGAGCTGTTTTTT.

This sequence joins TRBV9 and TRBJ2-7; D may be TRBD2 (6 bases). The CDR3 consists of 15 residues. V shed 0 bases and J shed 1 base, with 11 bases lying between them. Germline-derived CDR1 and CDR2 are SGDLS and YYNGEE. CDR3 DNA sequence: TGTGCCAGCAGCGTAGGGAGGGGCACATCCTACGAGCAGTACTTC. It specifies CASSVGRGTSYEQYF.

The chain couples TRBV27 to TRBJ2-5; unclear D gene. Trimming removed 5 bases at V and 10 bases at J, with 17 bases between. Germline assignment: CDR1 MNHEY and CDR2 SMNVEV (reference sequence). The CDR3 contains 13 residues. The CDR3 reads CASSPAKPLHQYF. The CDR3 DNA reads TGTGCCAGCAGTCCGGCGAAACCCCTCCACCAGTACTTC.